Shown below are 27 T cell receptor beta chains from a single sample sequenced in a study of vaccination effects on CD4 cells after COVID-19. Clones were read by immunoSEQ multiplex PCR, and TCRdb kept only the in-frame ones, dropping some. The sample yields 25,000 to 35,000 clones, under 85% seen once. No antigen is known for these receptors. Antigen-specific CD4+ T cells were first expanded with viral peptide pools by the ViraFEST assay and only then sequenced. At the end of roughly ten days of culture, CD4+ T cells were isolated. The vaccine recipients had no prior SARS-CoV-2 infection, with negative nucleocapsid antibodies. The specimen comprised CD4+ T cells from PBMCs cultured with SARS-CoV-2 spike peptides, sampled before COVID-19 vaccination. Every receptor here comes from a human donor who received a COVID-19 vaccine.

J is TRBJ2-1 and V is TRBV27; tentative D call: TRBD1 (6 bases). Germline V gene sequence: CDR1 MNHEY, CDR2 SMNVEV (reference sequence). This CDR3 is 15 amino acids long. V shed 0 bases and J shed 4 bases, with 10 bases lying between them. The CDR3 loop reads CASSLSARGYNEQFF. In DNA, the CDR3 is TGTGCCAGCAGTTTATCTGCTAGGGGGTACAATGAGCAGTTCTTC.

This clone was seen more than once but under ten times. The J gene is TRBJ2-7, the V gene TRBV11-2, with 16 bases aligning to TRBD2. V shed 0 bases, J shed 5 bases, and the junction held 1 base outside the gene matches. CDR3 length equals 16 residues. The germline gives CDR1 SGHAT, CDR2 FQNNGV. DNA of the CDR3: TGTGCCAGCAGCTTAGAGGGACTAGCGGGAGGGCACGAGCAGTACTTC. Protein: CASSLEGLAGGHEQYF.

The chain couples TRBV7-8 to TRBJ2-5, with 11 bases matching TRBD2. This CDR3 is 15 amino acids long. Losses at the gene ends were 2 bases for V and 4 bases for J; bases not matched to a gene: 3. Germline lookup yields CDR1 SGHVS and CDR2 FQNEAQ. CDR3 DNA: TGTGCCAGCAGCTTAATAGCGGGAGGGCGAGAGACCCAGTACTTC. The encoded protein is CASSLIAGGRETQYF.

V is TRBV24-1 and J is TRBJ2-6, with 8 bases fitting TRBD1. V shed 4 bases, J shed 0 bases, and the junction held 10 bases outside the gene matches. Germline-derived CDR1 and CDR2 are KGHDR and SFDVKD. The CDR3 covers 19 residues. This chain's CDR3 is CATSDSGQGLCSGANVLTF. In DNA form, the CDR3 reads TGTGCCACCAGTGACTCTGGACAGGGCCTGTGCTCTGGGGCCAACGTCCTGACTTTC.

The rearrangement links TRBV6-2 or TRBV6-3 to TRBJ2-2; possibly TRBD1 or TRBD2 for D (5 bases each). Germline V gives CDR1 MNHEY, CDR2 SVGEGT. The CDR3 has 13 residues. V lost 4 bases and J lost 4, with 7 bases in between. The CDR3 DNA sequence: TGTGCCAGCAGTTCCGGGGCCACCGGGGAGCTGTTTTTT. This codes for CASSSGATGELFF.

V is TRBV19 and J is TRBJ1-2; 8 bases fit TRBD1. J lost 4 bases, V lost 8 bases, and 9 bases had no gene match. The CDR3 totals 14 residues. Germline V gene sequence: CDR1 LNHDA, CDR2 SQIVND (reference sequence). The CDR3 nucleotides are TGTGCCAGTCAACCCGGGACAGGTCCCTATGGCTACACCTTC. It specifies CASQPGTGPYGYTF.

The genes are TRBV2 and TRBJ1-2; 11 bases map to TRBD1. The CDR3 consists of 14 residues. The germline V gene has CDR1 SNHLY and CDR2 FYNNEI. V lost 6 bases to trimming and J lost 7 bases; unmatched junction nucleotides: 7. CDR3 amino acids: CASRGGQGAIGYTF. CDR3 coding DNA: TGTGCCAGCAGGGGCGGACAGGGGGCTATTGGCTACACCTTC.

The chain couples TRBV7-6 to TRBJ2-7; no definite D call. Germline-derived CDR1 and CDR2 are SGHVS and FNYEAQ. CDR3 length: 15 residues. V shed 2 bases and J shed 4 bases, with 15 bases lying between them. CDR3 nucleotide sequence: TGTGCCAGCAGCTTAAACGCAGGACGGCGATACGAGCAGTACTTC. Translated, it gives CASSLNAGRRYEQYF.

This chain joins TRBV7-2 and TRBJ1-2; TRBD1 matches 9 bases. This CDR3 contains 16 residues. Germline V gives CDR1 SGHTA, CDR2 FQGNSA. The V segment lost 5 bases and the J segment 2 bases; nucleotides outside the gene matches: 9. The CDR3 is CASSDRPGQGNYGYTF. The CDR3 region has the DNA TGTGCCAGCAGCGATCGTCCGGGACAGGGAAACTATGGCTACACCTTC.

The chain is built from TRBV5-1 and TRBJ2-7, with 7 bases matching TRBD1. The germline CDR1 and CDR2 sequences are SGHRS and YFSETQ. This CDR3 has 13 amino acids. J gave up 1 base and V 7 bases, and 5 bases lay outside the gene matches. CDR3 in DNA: TGCGCCAGCCAGGGGGAAAAGTCCTACGAGCAGTACTTC. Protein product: CASQGEKSYEQYF.

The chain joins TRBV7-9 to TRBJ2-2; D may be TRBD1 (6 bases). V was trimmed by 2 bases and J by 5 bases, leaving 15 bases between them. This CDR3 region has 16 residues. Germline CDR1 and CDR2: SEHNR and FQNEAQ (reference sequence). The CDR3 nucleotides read TGTGCCAGCAGCTTAAGGGGGTCCCTCTGGACCGGGGAGCTGTTTTTT. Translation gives CASSLRGSLWTGELFF.

The CDR3 sequence: CASSQSHEQYF. The DNA for the CDR3 is TGTGCCAGCAGTCAGTCCCACGAGCAGTACTTC. The chain has TRBV25-1 and TRBJ2-7, with D hard to call. The germline CDR1 and CDR2 sequences are MGHDK and SYGVNS. V was trimmed by 5 bases and J by 5 bases, leaving 7 bases between them. The CDR3 totals 11 residues.

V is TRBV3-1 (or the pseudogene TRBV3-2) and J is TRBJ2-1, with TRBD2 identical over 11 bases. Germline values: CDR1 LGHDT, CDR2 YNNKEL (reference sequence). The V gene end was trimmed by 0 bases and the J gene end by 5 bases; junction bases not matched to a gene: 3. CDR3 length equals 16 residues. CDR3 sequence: CASSQDRLAGNNEQFF. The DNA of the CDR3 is TGTGCCAGCAGCCAAGATCGACTAGCGGGAAACAATGAGCAGTTCTTC.

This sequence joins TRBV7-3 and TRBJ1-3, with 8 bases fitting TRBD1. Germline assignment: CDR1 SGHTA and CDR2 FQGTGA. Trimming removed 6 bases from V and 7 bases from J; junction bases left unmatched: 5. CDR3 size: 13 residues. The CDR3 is CASRQTGENTIYF. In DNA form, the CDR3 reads TGTGCCAGCAGACAGACAGGGGAGAACACCATATATTTT. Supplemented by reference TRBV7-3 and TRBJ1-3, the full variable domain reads GAGVSQTPSNKVTEKGKYVELRCDPISGHTALYWYRQSLGQGPEFLIYFQGTGAADDSGLPNDRFFAVRPEGSVSTLKIQRTERGDSAVYLCASRQTGENTIYFGEGSWLTVV.

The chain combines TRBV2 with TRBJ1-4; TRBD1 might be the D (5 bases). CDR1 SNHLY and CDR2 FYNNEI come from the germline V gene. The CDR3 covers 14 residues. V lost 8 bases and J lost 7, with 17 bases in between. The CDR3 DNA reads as TGTGCCAGCCTATACTGGGGGGTGGGTGAAAAACTGTTTTTT. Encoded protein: CASLYWGVGEKLFF.

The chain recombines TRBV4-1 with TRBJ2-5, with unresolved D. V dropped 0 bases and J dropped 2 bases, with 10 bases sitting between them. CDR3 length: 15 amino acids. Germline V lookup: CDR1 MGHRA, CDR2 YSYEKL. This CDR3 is CASSQERVAQETQYF. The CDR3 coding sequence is TGCGCCAGCAGCCAAGAAAGGGTAGCACAAGAGACCCAGTACTTC.

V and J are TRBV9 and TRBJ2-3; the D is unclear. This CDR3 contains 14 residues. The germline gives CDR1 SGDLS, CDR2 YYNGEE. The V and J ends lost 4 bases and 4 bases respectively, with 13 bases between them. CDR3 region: CASSPFPSPDTQYF. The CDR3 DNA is TGTGCCAGCAGCCCGTTCCCGAGCCCAGATACGCAGTATTTT.

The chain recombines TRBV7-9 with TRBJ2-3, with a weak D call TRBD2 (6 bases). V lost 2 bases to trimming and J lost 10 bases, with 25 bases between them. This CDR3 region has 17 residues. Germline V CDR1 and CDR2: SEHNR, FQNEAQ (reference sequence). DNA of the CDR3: TGTGCCAGCAGCTTATTTACGGGAGATAAAGGGGCGGTTGCGCAGTATTTT. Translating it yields CASSLFTGDKGAVAQYF.

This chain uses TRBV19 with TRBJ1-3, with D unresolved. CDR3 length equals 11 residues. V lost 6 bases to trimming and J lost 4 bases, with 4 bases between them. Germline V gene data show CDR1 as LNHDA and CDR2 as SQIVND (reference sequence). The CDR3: CASSEGNTIYF. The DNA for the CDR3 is TGTGCCAGTAGCGAGGGAAACACCATATATTTT.

DNA of the CDR3: TGCGCCAGCAGTCCCCTAGCGGGAGGGCCGAAGGGCGAGCAGTACTTC. The encoded protein is CASSPLAGGPKGEQYF. V is TRBV5-1 and J is TRBJ2-7; 12 nucleotides agree with TRBD2. Germline values: CDR1 SGHRS, CDR2 YFSETQ. V trimming: 5 bases; J trimming: 6 bases; junction bases outside the gene matches: 12. The CDR3 consists of 16 residues.

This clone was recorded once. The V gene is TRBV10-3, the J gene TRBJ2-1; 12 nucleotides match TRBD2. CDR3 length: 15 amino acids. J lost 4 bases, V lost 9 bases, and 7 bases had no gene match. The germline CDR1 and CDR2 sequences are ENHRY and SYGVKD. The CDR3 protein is CAMASGRASYNEQFF. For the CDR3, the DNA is TGTGCCATGGCTAGCGGGAGGGCCTCATACAATGAGCAGTTCTTC.

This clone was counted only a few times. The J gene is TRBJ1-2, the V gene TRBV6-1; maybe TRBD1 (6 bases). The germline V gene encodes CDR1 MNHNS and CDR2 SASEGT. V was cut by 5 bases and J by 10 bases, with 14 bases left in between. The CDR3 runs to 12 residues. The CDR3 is CASSSPTGPYTF. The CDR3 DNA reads TGTGCCAGCAGTTCGCCGACAGGACCCTACACCTTC.

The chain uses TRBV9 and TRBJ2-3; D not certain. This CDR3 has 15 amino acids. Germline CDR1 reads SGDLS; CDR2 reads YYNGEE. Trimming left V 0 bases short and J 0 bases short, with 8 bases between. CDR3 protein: CASSVGGLSTDTQYF. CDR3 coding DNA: TGTGCCAGCAGCGTAGGCGGCCTGAGCACAGATACGCAGTATTTT. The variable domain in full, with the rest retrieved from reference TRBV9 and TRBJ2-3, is DSGVTQTPKHLITATGQRVTLRCSPRSGDLSVYWYQQSLDQGLQFLIQYYNGEERAKGNILERFSAQQFPDLHSELNLSSLELGDSALYFCASSVGGLSTDTQYFGPGTRLTVL.

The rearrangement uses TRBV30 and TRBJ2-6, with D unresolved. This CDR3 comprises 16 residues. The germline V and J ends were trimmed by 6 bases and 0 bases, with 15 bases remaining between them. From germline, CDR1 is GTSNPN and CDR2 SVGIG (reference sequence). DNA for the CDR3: TGTGCCTGCTCGATGACCGCACGCTCTGGGGCCAACGTCCTGACTTTC. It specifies CACSMTARSGANVLTF.

The CDR3 DNA is TGCGCCAGCAGCCCTCCCTTGGGCCGGGGTAGCGGGAGCCCCGAATACAATGAGCAGTTCTTC. Amino acid sequence: CASSPPLGRGSGSPEYNEQFF. The chain combines TRBV4-1 with TRBJ2-1; 9 nucleotides line up with TRBD2. V lost 4 bases and J lost 4; bases outside the gene matches: 23. The germline V gene has CDR1 MGHRA and CDR2 YSYEKL. The CDR3 spans 21 residues.

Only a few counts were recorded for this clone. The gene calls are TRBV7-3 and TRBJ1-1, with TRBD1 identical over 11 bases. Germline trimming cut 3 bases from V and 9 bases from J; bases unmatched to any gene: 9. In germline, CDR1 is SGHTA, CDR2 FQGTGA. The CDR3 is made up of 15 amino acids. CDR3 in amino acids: CASSFGQGAKGQAFF. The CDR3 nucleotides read TGTGCCAGCAGCTTTGGACAGGGGGCGAAAGGGCAAGCTTTCTTT. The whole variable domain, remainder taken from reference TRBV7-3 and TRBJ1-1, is GAGVSQTPSNKVTEKGKYVELRCDPISGHTALYWYRQSLGQGPEFLIYFQGTGAADDSGLPNDRFFAVRPEGSVSTLKIQRTERGDSAVYLCASSFGQGAKGQAFFGQGTRLTVV.

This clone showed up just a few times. CDR3 region: CASSQEVGVRGNTEAFF. In nucleotides, the CDR3 is TGTGCCAGCAGCCAAGAGGTAGGGGTAAGGGGGAACACTGAAGCTTTCTTT. This chain uses TRBV4-2 with TRBJ1-1; tentatively, D is TRBD1 (5 bases). Germline loops: CDR1 LGHNA, CDR2 YNFKEQ. V lost 0 bases to trimming and J lost 1 base, with 15 bases between them. This CDR3 is 17 amino acids long.